A few counts support the clone carrying this T cell receptor (beta chain). The antigen is not known. This record comes from a study of T cells after yellow fever vaccination. A universal primer site and UMIs were added as TCR cDNA was made by 5'RACE template switching. One entry per CDR3 protein, called by TCRdb with MiXCR from the 5' RACE reads. The sample holds hundreds of thousands of distinct CDR3 sequences, roughly an eighth seen once. Germline CDR1 SGHRS, CDR2 YFSETQ. This CDR3 is 15 amino acids long. Trimming removed 0 bases from V and 2 bases from J, with 11 bases in between. Study results and caveats: Overlap between CD4 and CD8 compartments was detected for a small share of clonotypes. A weaker but faster secondary response was observed, peaking on day 5 versus 15. Post-booster reappearance was seen for most primary-vaccination clones (about 96% CD4, 75% to 90% CD8).

The rearrangement uses TRBV5-1 and TRBJ1-1, with a tentative D call TRBD1 (6 bases). This clonotype was obtained from a man between 25 and 39 years old who received the YFV17D yellow fever vaccine. Material: PBMCs, obtained on the day of the yellow fever booster vaccination. DNA of the CDR3: TGCGCCAGCAGCTTGGTAGGGGGGACTAACACTGAAGCTTTCTTT. The encoded protein is CASSLVGGTNTEAFF.